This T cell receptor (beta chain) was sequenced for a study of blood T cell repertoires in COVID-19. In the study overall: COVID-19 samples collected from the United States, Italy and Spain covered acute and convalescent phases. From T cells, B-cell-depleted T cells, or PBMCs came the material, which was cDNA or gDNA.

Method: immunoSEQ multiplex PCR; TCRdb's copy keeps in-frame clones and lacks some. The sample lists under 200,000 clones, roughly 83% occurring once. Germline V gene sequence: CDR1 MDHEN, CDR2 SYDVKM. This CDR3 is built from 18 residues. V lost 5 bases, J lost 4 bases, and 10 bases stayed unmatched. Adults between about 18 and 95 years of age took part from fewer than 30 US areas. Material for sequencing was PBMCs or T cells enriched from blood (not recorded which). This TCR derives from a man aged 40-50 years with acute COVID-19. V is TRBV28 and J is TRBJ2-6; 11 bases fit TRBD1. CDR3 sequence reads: CASSTQGQGARGANVLTF. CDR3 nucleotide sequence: TGTGCCAGCAGTACTCAAGGACAGGGGGCGAGAGGGGCCAACGTCCTGACTTTC.